This record looks at one T cell receptor beta chain sequence and its context. Treatment: around 19 received Ad26.COV2.S at low or high dose, single or two shots; about 5 received placebo; per-sample allocation not given. Sampling was done on day 63 after the first vaccine or placebo injection. The data are from a study of Ad26.COV2.S vaccination and SARS-CoV-2 variants. Study-level information: Ad26.COV2.S given intramuscularly, once or twice 56 days apart.

Clones were read by immunoSEQ multiplex PCR, and TCRdb kept only the in-frame ones, dropping some. This table has approximately 400,000 clones, about 80% appearing once. V was pared by 6 bases and J by 9 bases, with 8 bases of the junction left unmatched. This CDR3 has 13 amino acids. The V gene's germline CDR1 is SGHNT and CDR2 YENEEA. Material: peripheral blood, obtained in a trial of Ad26.COV2.S vaccine versus placebo. The chain carries TRBV11-3 and TRBJ2-1; the match to TRBD2 covers 7 bases. The clonotype was recovered from a person between 18 and 60 years old who received the Ad26.COV2.S COVID-19 vaccine or a placebo. The CDR3 region has the DNA TGTGCCAGCAGGGGCGGGAGCAAAGGTGAGCAGTTCTTC. It translates to CASRGGSKGEQFF.